This T cell receptor beta chain was identified in a study of blood T cell repertoires in COVID-19 (TCRdb year 2020). General notes on the study: The collaborator samples originated in the United States, Italy and Spain and spanned the acute and convalescent phases of COVID-19. The material from the prospective study consisted of cDNA or gDNA derived from T cells, B-cell-depleted T cells, or PBMCs. The dataset comprised deeply sampled blood TCRbeta repertoires from subjects exposed to, actively infected with, or recovered from COVID-19. The repertoires were made available in a free public database intended to serve as a resource for research on the immune response to SARS-CoV-2. Samples were obtained from the ongoing ImmuneRACE study (first 160 participants) and from over a thousand subjects provided by 6 global collaborators. A de-identified subject ID, COVID-19 status, age in years and sex were almost always included in the sample metadata. Where available, HLA class I and class II types were taken from metadata supplied by the sample provider and were not determined by assay-based typing.

Beyond this particular receptor, the publication reports: The amount of clinical and demographic metadata varied by source and participant and was provided uncurated.

This clone was recorded once. It lacks a known antigen. No much larger clone exists at a distance of one base, and base qualities are not known. The collaborating institutions used their own protocols to collect whole blood in K2EDTA tubes. Collaborator samples were shipped for TCRbeta analysis as frozen whole blood, isolated PBMCs, or DNA extracted from either sample type. TCRbeta CDR3 regions were amplified from genomic DNA by means of the immunoSEQ Assay, a bias-controlled multiplex PCR. The paper's data handling went like this. Within the assay, amplification of reference gene primers was used to estimate how many nucleated cells each sample contained. Sequence reads were collapsed and filtered to measure the absolute abundance of every unique TCRbeta CDR3 rearrangement. For each sample, productive Simpson clonality was calculated by taking the square root of Simpson's diversity index across productive rearrangements. In its TCRdb copy, this immuneACCESS table keeps in-frame sequences only and misses some clones. Where compared with another copy, unresolved V genes explain less than half of these, and the others have no known cause. Clone size and V and J calls were adopted from that table, with D and trimming inferred from the DNA. The sample records about 98,000 clones, approximately 88% of which are singletons. The top ten constitute just under 4.5% of the sample.

Trimming costs V 1 base and J 0 bases, and their ends lie 9 bases apart. Spanning cysteine to phenylalanine, the CDR3 consists of 16 amino acids. The DNA shown is the 48-base CDR3, in frame from base 1. The germline V gene specifies LGHNA as CDR1 and YNFKEQ as CDR2. The sequence came from a human donor in a cohort sampled during active COVID-19. Sequencing was done on a sample of peripheral blood. Recombination joined TRBV4-2 with TRBJ1-4, with no confident D gene call. The CDR3 protein: CASSQASGSTNEKLFF. Here is the DNA: TGTGCCAGCAGCCAAGCAAGCGGTTCAACTAATGAAAAACTGTTTTTT.